This T cell receptor beta chain stems from a study of identical twins listed by TCRdb under 2016. The study in broad terms: To test whether fetal clonotypes persist, the study used deep sequencing on TCR alpha and beta repertoires from monozygotic twins, unrelated adults of various ages, and cord blood. To rule out contamination, replicate twin experiments were performed at different times with different library preparation protocols. Points the paper makes about the study in general: In beta out-of-frame sequences, excess twin sharing was weaker, because having fewer shared sequences lowered the signal-to-noise ratio. Abundant cord blood beta clonotypes carried fewer insertions; young adult naive repertoires showed a weaker similar trend, while memory repertoires showed none. Invariant T cells such as MAIT and iNKT could partly confound zero-insertion analyses, although diverse VJ usage argued against such confounding for most clonotypes. Because the same donors could not be followed over many years, the conclusions relied on cross-sectional statistical analysis. Compared with coincidental sharing between unrelated individuals, out-of-frame TCR alpha sequences shared between twins had an excess of sequences with low generation probability. In monozygotic twins, out-of-frame TCR alpha sharing was systematically underestimated by recombination models, although the models agreed with sharing between unrelated individuals.

Points on this clonotype: The specificity of this receptor is unknown. Base qualities were left out, and no much larger clone turns up one base away.

The library was built by means of 5' RACE. The instrument was an Illumina HiSeq 2000. A universal primer binding site was added through template switching, and the final cDNA carried a unique molecular identifier so that TCR cDNA molecules could be counted accurately. Specific primers in the conserved constant-segment region were used to synthesize first-strand cDNA for the TCR alpha and beta chains. To control for contamination, every cDNA library was double barcoded, receiving both a SMART-Mk sample barcode and Illumina barcodes. Two successive PCR steps introduced TruSeq adapter sequences along with Illumina sample barcodes. Sequencing of the TCR alpha and beta cDNA libraries was done on the Illumina HiSeq platform using custom primers. In the paper's pipeline: Unique molecular identifiers were extracted from raw reads with MiGEC, and CDR3 positions were determined with MiXCR. Recombination models were inferred per individual with the repgenHMM and IGoR tools using an EM algorithm. Shared clonotypes were analyzed with the tcR package in R, and sharing was normalized by the product of cloneset sizes. To study raw recombination free of thymic and clonal selection effects, out-of-frame nonproductive sequences were analyzed. TCRdb cleaned the public reads at Q25 with fastp, built clones with MiXCR and kept in-frame beta chains. Each CDR3 protein appears once, grouped with its most common genes and DNA. The V and J calls shown here were made by TCRdb, not taken from the authors' results. A total of 400,000 to 550,000 distinct CDR3 sequences appear in this sample, less than 25% of them only once. The ten biggest clones cover around 3% of the sample.

Taken from cysteine to phenylalanine, the CDR3 has 15 residues. Only the CDR3 DNA stays, 45 bases, in frame from base 1. V is cut by 1 base and J by 2 bases, and the space between the germline ends is 15 bases. Via the germline V gene (reference sequence), CDR1 is DFQATT and CDR2 SNEGSKA. All donors were healthy Caucasians. Three pairs of female monozygotic twins, all aged 18 to 29 years, were included in the twin cohort. CD4+ and CD8+ T cell populations were isolated with positive isolation kits from Invitrogen. The data were also submitted as part of a second study, on T cells expressing NK-cell markers. The second study's paper adds: Three sorted T-cell subsets (CD3+CD56+NKG2C+, CD3+CD56+NKG2C- and CD3+CD56-NKG2C+) from under ten donors had their TCR beta-chain repertoires profiled. Among the eight sequenced donors, only one was HCMV-seronegative, while the other seven were HCMV-seropositive. To restrict sorting to alphabetaTCR-expressing T cells, an anti-gammadeltaTCR antibody was added in several experiments. In over five donors, the dominant CD3+CD56+NKG2C+ clonotypes were found to rank among the top 10 CD8+ clonotypes and to make up roughly 1.0-7.5% of CD8+ T cells. Those dominant clonotypes were again the most abundant among CD3+CD56-NKG2C+ cells in four donors, at roughly 28.3-65%. Whether the expanded NKG2C-expressing T cell clones were specific for HCMV antigens remained unclear. Randomly selected healthy volunteers, three men and five women, were used as the eight sequenced donors. HCMV-specific IgG was detected in serum with a commercial ELISA kit to determine HCMV serostatus. MIGEC was used to demultiplex reads and group the reads by UMI, and MiTCR was used to assemble and quantify clonotypes. To exclude erroneous sequences, only TCR cDNA sequences supported by at least two reads were retained. Downstream repertoire analysis used the tcR package, and clonotypes were matched across fractions by CDR3 nucleotide sequence plus V segment. VDJmatch was used to annotate antigen specificity against VDJdb, with one amino acid substitution allowed in CDR3.

The material sequenced was CD4+ T cells sorted from blood. Recombination linked TRBV20-1 to TRBJ2-7; the D gene is perhaps TRBD2, from 5 matching bases. The sequence derives from a woman aged 18-30 years in good health. The CDR3 loop reads CSARAADLGPYEQYF. The sequence in DNA is TGCAGTGCTAGAGCCGCGGACTTAGGGCCCTACGAGCAGTACTTC.